These T cell receptor beta chains were read from a single sample in a study of memory CD4+ T cells and cytomegalovirus serostatus. This table comes from immunoSEQ multiplex PCR, and its TCRdb copy is limited to in-frame clones, with some not included. This table has approximately 41,000 clones, over 60% appearing once. The sample comprised memory CD4+ T cells from blood. The receptors were gathered from an adult in good health and CMV-seronegative. Both conserved end residues are part of each CDR3. Each record gives: CDR3 protein, CDR3 DNA, clone size, V gene, D gene, J gene. A D gene is named only where the DNA matches it firmly. Not all rows give a size; the values are once, few, many and, for expanded clones, a class.

cdr3_aa: CASTKAVGAYEQYF
cdr3_nt: TGTGCCAGCACCAAGGCTGTTGGGGCCTACGAGCAGTACTTC
clone_size: -
v_call: TRBV28
d_call: -
j_call: TRBJ2-7

cdr3_aa: CASSQDERGAGTDTQYF
cdr3_nt: TGCGCCAGCAGCCAAGATGAAAGGGGGGCCGGCACAGATACGCAGTATTTT
clone_size: -
v_call: TRBV4-1
d_call: -
j_call: TRBJ2-3

cdr3_aa: CASSLLTSNTEAFF
cdr3_nt: TGTGCCAGCAGCCTCCTCACCAGTAACACTGAAGCTTTCTTT
clone_size: -
v_call: TRBV7-9
d_call: -
j_call: TRBJ1-1

cdr3_aa: CASSVIGTSGTGELFF
cdr3_nt: TGCGCCAGCAGCGTCATAGGGACTAGCGGGACCGGGGAGCTGTTTTTT
clone_size: few
v_call: TRBV5-1
d_call: TRBD2
j_call: TRBJ2-2

cdr3_aa: CASSRLATYEQYF
cdr3_nt: TGTGCCAGCAGTCGACTCGCTACCTACGAGCAGTACTTC
clone_size: -
v_call: TRBV27
d_call: -
j_call: TRBJ2-7

cdr3_aa: CASSPGVLVSNTGELFF
cdr3_nt: TGCGCCAGCAGCCCGGGCGTCCTCGTTTCCAACACCGGGGAGCTGTTTTTT
clone_size: -
v_call: TRBV4-3
d_call: -
j_call: TRBJ2-2

cdr3_aa: CASSFWGAANYGYTF
cdr3_nt: TGTGCCAGCAGCTTTTGGGGCGCAGCTAACTATGGCTACACCTTC
clone_size: -
v_call: TRBV7-2
d_call: -
j_call: TRBJ1-2

cdr3_aa: CASSEPGLAGEGFF
cdr3_nt: TGTGCCAGCAGTGAACCGGGACTAGCGGGAGAGGGGTTCTTC
clone_size: -
v_call: TRBV6-1
d_call: TRBD2
j_call: TRBJ2-1

cdr3_aa: CASSPPKDRAEAFF
cdr3_nt: TGCGCCAGCAGCCCCCCCAAGGACAGGGCTGAAGCTTTCTTT
clone_size: -
v_call: TRBV5-1
d_call: TRBD1
j_call: TRBJ1-1

cdr3_aa: CASSISDEKLFF
cdr3_nt: TGTGCCAGCAGTATATCGGATGAAAAACTGTTTTTT
clone_size: -
v_call: TRBV28
d_call: -
j_call: TRBJ1-4

cdr3_aa: CASSLDGLRETQYF
cdr3_nt: TGTGCCAGCAGCTTGGATGGTTTAAGAGAGACCCAGTACTTC
clone_size: -
v_call: TRBV5-5
d_call: -
j_call: TRBJ2-5

cdr3_aa: CATSKAGTGVKDTQYF
cdr3_nt: TGTGCCACCAGCAAAGCCGGGACAGGGGTAAAAGATACGCAGTATTTT
clone_size: -
v_call: TRBV15
d_call: TRBD1
j_call: TRBJ2-3

cdr3_aa: CASSLASTEAFF
cdr3_nt: TGTGCCAGCAGCTTGGCCAGCACTGAAGCTTTCTTT
clone_size: -
v_call: TRBV5-6
d_call: -
j_call: TRBJ1-1

cdr3_aa: CASRKQSTDTQYF
cdr3_nt: TGTGCCAGCAGGAAACAGAGCACAGATACGCAGTATTTT
clone_size: once
v_call: TRBV5-6
d_call: -
j_call: TRBJ2-3

cdr3_aa: CASQRLAGAGELFF
cdr3_nt: TGTGCCAGCCAGAGACTAGCGGGAGCCGGGGAGCTGTTTTTT
clone_size: -
v_call: TRBV6-4
d_call: TRBD2
j_call: TRBJ2-2

cdr3_aa: CASSLVGAGTTDTQYF
cdr3_nt: TGTGCCAGCAGCTTGGTTGGAGCGGGCACCACAGATACGCAGTATTTT
clone_size: -
v_call: TRBV11-2
d_call: -
j_call: TRBJ2-3

cdr3_aa: CASSLGGSRRADTQYF
cdr3_nt: TGTGCCAGCAGCTTAGGTGGGAGCCGGAGGGCAGATACGCAGTATTTT
clone_size: -
v_call: TRBV11-3
d_call: -
j_call: TRBJ2-3

cdr3_aa: CASRSRQGATEAFF
cdr3_nt: TGTGCCAGCAGGTCGCGACAGGGAGCAACTGAAGCTTTCTTT
clone_size: -
v_call: TRBV6-5
d_call: TRBD1
j_call: TRBJ1-1

cdr3_aa: CASSGGGGAFF
cdr3_nt: TGCGCCAGCAGCGGCGGAGGGGGAGCTTTCTTT
clone_size: -
v_call: TRBV4-3
d_call: -
j_call: TRBJ1-1

cdr3_aa: CASSFSSRGFEPQHF
cdr3_nt: TGTGCCAGCAGCTTCTCGAGCAGGGGATTTGAGCCCCAGCATTTT
clone_size: -
v_call: TRBV7-8
d_call: -
j_call: TRBJ1-5

cdr3_aa: CASSLGAGLKFEQYF
cdr3_nt: TGTGCCAGCAGCTTAGGGGCAGGGTTGAAATTTGAGCAGTACTTC
clone_size: -
v_call: TRBV7-9
d_call: -
j_call: TRBJ2-7

cdr3_aa: CASSLGARGKETQYF
cdr3_nt: TGCGCCAGCAGCTTGGGAGCCAGGGGAAAAGAGACCCAGTACTTC
clone_size: -
v_call: TRBV5-1
d_call: -
j_call: TRBJ2-5

cdr3_aa: CASSRSDPNYGYTF
cdr3_nt: TGTGCCAGCAGCAGATCGGACCCTAACTATGGCTACACCTTC
clone_size: -
v_call: TRBV27
d_call: -
j_call: TRBJ1-2

cdr3_aa: CASSLYDPEGTQYF
cdr3_nt: TGTGCCAGCAGCTTGTACGATCCCGAGGGGACCCAGTACTTC
clone_size: once
v_call: TRBV5-6
d_call: -
j_call: TRBJ2-5

cdr3_aa: CSVNTGGSGNTIYF
cdr3_nt: TGCAGCGTGAACACAGGGGGCTCTGGAAACACCATATATTTT
clone_size: -
v_call: TRBV29-1
d_call: TRBD1
j_call: TRBJ1-3

cdr3_aa: CASRIGRANTEAFF
cdr3_nt: TGTGCCAGCAGGATAGGACGGGCGAACACTGAAGCTTTCTTT
clone_size: -
v_call: TRBV2
d_call: -
j_call: TRBJ1-1

cdr3_aa: CASSPGQGRDEQYF
cdr3_nt: TGTGCCAGCAGCCCAGGACAGGGGCGGGACGAGCAGTACTTC
clone_size: -
v_call: TRBV6-5
d_call: TRBD1
j_call: TRBJ2-7

cdr3_aa: CASKRGPSTDTQYF
cdr3_nt: TGTGCCAGTAAAAGAGGGCCTAGCACAGATACGCAGTATTTT
clone_size: -
v_call: TRBV19
d_call: -
j_call: TRBJ2-3

cdr3_aa: CASSRRTSGSDNEQFF
cdr3_nt: TGTGCCAGCAGCCGCCGGACTAGCGGGAGCGACAATGAGCAGTTCTTC
clone_size: -
v_call: TRBV4-2
d_call: TRBD2
j_call: TRBJ2-1

cdr3_aa: CATRRGGNQPQHF
cdr3_nt: TGTGCCACCCGCCGGGGGGGCAATCAGCCCCAGCATTTT
clone_size: once
v_call: TRBV28
d_call: -
j_call: TRBJ1-5

cdr3_aa: CASSLGSLNEKLFF
cdr3_nt: TGTGCCAGCAGTTTGGGGTCCCTTAATGAAAAACTGTTTTTT
clone_size: -
v_call: TRBV28
d_call: -
j_call: TRBJ1-4

cdr3_aa: CSGWDRAADTQYF
cdr3_nt: TGCAGCGGGTGGGACAGGGCGGCAGATACGCAGTATTTT
clone_size: -
v_call: TRBV29-1
d_call: TRBD1
j_call: TRBJ2-3

cdr3_aa: CASSFEQETQYF
cdr3_nt: TGCGCCAGCAGCTTCGAGCAAGAGACCCAGTACTTC
clone_size: -
v_call: TRBV5-1
d_call: -
j_call: TRBJ2-5

cdr3_aa: CASSLGRNGDYEQYF
cdr3_nt: TGTGCCAGCAGCTTAGGTCGGAACGGAGACTACGAGCAGTACTTC
clone_size: few
v_call: TRBV7-2
d_call: -
j_call: TRBJ2-7

cdr3_aa: CASRTDSNYYGYTF
cdr3_nt: TGTGCCAGCAGAACGGACAGCAATTACTATGGCTACACCTTC
clone_size: -
v_call: TRBV6-4
d_call: -
j_call: TRBJ1-2

cdr3_aa: CASIGSYNSPLHF
cdr3_nt: TGTGCCAGCATCGGCTCCTATAATTCACCCCTCCACTTT
clone_size: -
v_call: TRBV28
d_call: -
j_call: TRBJ1-6

cdr3_aa: CASSINWDTGELFF
cdr3_nt: TGTGCCAGTAGTATAAATTGGGACACCGGGGAGCTGTTTTTT
clone_size: -
v_call: TRBV19
d_call: -
j_call: TRBJ2-2

cdr3_aa: CASSPLRTAFHF
cdr3_nt: TGTGCCAGCTCACCACTACGGACGGCCTTCCATTTT
clone_size: -
v_call: TRBV18
d_call: -
j_call: TRBJ1-5

cdr3_aa: CASSLEGGVSYEQYF
cdr3_nt: TGTGCCAGCAGCTTAGAGGGTGGAGTCTCCTACGAGCAGTACTTC
clone_size: -
v_call: TRBV7-2
d_call: -
j_call: TRBJ2-7

cdr3_aa: CSVDPGQGIGGNTIYF
cdr3_nt: TGCAGCGTTGACCCGGGACAGGGAATTGGTGGAAACACCATATATTTT
clone_size: -
v_call: TRBV29-1
d_call: TRBD1
j_call: TRBJ1-3

cdr3_aa: CASSPGAGTGGETQYF
cdr3_nt: TGCGCCAGCAGCCCAGGTGCCGGGACAGGGGGGGAGACCCAGTACTTC
clone_size: -
v_call: TRBV5-1
d_call: TRBD1
j_call: TRBJ2-5